This T cell receptor beta chain was observed in a study of post-analysis software for immune sequencing data. Overall study context: Some patients lacked subtype; others had relapsing-remitting, secondary progressive or progressive-relapsing disease. The study, taken as a whole, reports: Strong same-batch co-clustering of samples appeared with F measure clustering. Four or five TRBV segments (TRBV5-6, TRBV5-1 and TRBV20-1 among them) occurred more frequently in patients than in controls. Controls' normalized Chao1 diversity significantly exceeded that of multiple sclerosis patients.

TCR beta cDNA libraries included unique molecular identifiers. The T cell input of 1 to 10 million gave approximately 460,000 cDNA molecules. TCRdb recomputed calls from the PCR reads with MiXCR, one row per CDR3 protein. The sample has 450,000 to 700,000 distinct CDR3 sequences, 44% seen once. Trimming removed 0 bases from V and 1 base from J; junction bases left unmatched: 6. The CDR3 has 16 residues. Germline CDR1 reads DFQATT; CDR2 reads SNEGSKA (reference sequence). With respect to this clonotype: Its antigen is still unknown.

The chain carries TRBV20-1 and TRBJ2-5; 9 positions agree with TRBD1. The sample taken for sequencing was blood. The receptor was derived from a girl aged 10 to 17 with multiple sclerosis. CDR3 DNA: TGCAGTGCTAGAGATCTGGGACAGGGTCTCCAAGAGACCCAGTACTTC. Translating it yields CSARDLGQGLQETQYF.